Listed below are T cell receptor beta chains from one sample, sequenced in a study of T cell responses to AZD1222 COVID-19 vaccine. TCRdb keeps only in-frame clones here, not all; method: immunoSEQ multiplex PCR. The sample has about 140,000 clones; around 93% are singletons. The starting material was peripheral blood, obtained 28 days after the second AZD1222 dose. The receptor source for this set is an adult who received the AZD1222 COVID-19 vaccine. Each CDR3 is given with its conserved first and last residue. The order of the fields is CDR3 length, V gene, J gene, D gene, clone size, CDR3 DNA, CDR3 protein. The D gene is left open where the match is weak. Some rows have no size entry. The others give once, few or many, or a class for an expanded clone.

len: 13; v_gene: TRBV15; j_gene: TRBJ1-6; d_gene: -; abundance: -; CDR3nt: TGTGCCACCAGCACTAGCCTGGATTCACCCCTCCACTTT; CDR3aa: CATSTSLDSPLHF
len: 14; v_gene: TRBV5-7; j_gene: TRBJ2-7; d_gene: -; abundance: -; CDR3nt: TGTGCCAGCAGCCCTCAGGTTTGGGTGACCGAGCAGTACTTC; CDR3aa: CASSPQVWVTEQYF
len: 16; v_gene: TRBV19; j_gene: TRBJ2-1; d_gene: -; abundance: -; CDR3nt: TGTGCCAGTAGTCCGAGGGACCGAAGCTCCTACAATGAGCAGTTCTTC; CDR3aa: CASSPRDRSSYNEQFF
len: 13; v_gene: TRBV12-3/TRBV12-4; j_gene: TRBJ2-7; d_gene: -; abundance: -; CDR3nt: TGTGCCAGCAGTTTAAGATGGACACTCGAGCAGTACTTC; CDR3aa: CASSLRWTLEQYF
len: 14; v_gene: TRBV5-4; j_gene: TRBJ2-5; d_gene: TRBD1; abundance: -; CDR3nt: TGTGCCAGCAGCCTAACAGGGGGGAAAGAGACCCAGTACTTC; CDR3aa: CASSLTGGKETQYF
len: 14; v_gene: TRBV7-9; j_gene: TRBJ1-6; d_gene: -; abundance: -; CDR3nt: TGTGCCAGCAGCTTAGATAGTGATGGTTCACCCCTCCACTTT; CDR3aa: CASSLDSDGSPLHF
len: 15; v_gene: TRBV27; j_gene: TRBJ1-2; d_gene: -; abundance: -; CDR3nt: TGTGCCAGCAGTTTTGGGGGGTACCCAGGCGATGGCTACACCTTC; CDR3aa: CASSFGGYPGDGYTF
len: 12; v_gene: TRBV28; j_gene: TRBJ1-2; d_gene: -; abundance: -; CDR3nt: TGTGCCAGCAGTTTTAGGAGGAAAAGCTACACCTTC; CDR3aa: CASSFRRKSYTF
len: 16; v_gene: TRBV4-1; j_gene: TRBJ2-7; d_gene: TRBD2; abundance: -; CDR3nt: TGCGCCAGCAGCCAAGATGGGGGGGAGTCCTTGTACGAGCAGTACTTC; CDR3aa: CASSQDGGESLYEQYF
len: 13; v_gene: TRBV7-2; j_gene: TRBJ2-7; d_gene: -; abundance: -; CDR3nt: TGTGCCAGTTCCTCTAGGGGAGGCTACGAGCAGTACTTC; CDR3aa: CASSSRGGYEQYF
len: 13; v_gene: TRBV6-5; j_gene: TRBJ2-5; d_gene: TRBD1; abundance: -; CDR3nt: TGTGCCAGCAGCCCAGGGGGACCAGAGACCCAGTACTTC; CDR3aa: CASSPGGPETQYF
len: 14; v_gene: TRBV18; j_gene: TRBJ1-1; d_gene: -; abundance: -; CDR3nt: TGTGCCAGCTCACCAGGCAGGGGAGAGACTGAAGCTTTCTTT; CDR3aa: CASSPGRGETEAFF
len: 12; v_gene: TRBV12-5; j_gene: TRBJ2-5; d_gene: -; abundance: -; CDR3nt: TGTGCTAGTGGTTTTAAATGGGAGACCCAGTACTTC; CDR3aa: CASGFKWETQYF
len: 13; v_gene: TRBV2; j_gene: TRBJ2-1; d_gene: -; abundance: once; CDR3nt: TGTGCCAGCAGTGAGGAGCCCCGGGCTGAGCAGTTCTTC; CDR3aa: CASSEEPRAEQFF
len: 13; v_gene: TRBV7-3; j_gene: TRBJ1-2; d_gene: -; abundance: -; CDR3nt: TGTGCCAGCAGCTTAGGGCAGGGCTATGGCTACACCTTC; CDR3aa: CASSLGQGYGYTF
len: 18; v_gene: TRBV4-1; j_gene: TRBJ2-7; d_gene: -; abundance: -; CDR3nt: TGCGCCAGCAGCCAAGATGTTTTTAAGACAGTAAGCACCTACGAGCAGTACTTC; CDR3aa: CASSQDVFKTVSTYEQYF
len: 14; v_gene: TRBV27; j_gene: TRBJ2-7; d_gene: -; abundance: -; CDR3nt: TGTGCCAGCAGTTTCTCGGGACCAGCCTACGAGCAGTACTTC; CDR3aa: CASSFSGPAYEQYF
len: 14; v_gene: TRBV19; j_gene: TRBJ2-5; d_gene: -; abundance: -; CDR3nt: TGTGCCAGTAGTATTGGCACAGCACTAGAGACCCAGTACTTC; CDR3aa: CASSIGTALETQYF
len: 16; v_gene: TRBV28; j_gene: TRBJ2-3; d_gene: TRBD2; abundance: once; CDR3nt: TGTGCCAGCAGTTTGACGGGACTAGCGGAATTTGATACGCAGTATTTT; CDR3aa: CASSLTGLAEFDTQYF
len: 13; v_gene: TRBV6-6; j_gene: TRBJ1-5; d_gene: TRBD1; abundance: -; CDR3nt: TGTGCCAGCAGCGGACAGGGCCATCAGCCCCAGCATTTT; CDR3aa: CASSGQGHQPQHF
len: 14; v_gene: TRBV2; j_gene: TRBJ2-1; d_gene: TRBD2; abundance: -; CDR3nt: TGTGCCAGCAGTGGACTAGCGCCCTACAATGAGCAGTTCTTC; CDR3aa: CASSGLAPYNEQFF
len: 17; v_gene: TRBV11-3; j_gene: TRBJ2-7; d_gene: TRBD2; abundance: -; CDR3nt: TGTGCCAGCAGCTTAGGCCCGGGACTAGCGGGAGCAGCTGAGCAGTACTTC; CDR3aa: CASSLGPGLAGAAEQYF
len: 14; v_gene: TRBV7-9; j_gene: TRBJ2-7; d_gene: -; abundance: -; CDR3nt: TGTGCCAGCAGCTTAGACGGTTGGGACTACGAGCAGTACTTC; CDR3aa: CASSLDGWDYEQYF
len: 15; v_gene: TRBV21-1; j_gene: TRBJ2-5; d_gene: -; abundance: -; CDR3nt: TGTGCCAGCAGCCGAAGACAGGGGTACCAAGAGACCCAGTACTTC; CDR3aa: CASSRRQGYQETQYF
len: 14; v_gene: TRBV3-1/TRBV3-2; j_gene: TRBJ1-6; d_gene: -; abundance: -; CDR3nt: TGTGCCAGCAGCCATCTTGATCTAAATTCACCCCTCCACTTT; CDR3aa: CASSHLDLNSPLHF
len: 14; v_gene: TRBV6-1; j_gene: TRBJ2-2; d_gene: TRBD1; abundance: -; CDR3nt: TGTGCCAGCAGTGAGCCAGGGGGAACCGGGGAGCTGTTTTTT; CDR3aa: CASSEPGGTGELFF
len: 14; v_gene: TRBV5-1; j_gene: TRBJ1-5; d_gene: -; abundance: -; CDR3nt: TGCGCCAGCAGCATAGGGGAGGGAAATCAGCCCCAGCATTTT; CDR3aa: CASSIGEGNQPQHF
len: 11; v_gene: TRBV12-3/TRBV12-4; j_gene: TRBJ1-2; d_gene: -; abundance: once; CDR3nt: TGTGCCAGCAGTCCAACAGGAATCAACACCTTC; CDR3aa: CASSPTGINTF
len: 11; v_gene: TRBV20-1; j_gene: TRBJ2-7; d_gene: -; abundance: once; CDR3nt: TGCAGTGCTAGAGAGGACAAGGAGCAGTACTTC; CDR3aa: CSAREDKEQYF
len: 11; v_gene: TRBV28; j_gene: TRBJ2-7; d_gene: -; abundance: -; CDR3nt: TGTGCCAGCCAGGGACCCCACGAGCAGTACTTC; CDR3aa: CASQGPHEQYF
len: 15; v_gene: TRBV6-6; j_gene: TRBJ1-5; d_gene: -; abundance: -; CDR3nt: TGTGCCAGCAGTTACGAGAAAAGCGGCAATCAGCCCCAGCATTTT; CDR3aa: CASSYEKSGNQPQHF
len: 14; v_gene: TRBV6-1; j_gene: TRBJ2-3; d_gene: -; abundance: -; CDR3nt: TGTGCCAGCAGTGGACCCCGGTACACAGATACGCAGTATTTT; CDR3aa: CASSGPRYTDTQYF
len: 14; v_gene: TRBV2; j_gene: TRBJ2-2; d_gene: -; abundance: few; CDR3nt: TGTGCCAGCAGTGTCCTACAGGGACCCGGGGAGCTGTTTTTT; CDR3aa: CASSVLQGPGELFF
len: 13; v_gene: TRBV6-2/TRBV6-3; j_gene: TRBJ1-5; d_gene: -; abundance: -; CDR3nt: TGTGCCAGCAGTTTTAGTCTGTATCAGCCCCAGCATTTT; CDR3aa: CASSFSLYQPQHF
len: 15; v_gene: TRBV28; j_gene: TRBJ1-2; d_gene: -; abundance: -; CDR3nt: TGTGCCAGCAGTAAACAAGCACTGAGGAACTATGGCTACACCTTC; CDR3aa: CASSKQALRNYGYTF
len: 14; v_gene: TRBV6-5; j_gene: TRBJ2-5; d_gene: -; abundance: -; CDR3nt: TGTGCCAGCACGGGTCAGCTGTCCAGAGGGACCCAGTACTTC; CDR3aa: CASTGQLSRGTQYF
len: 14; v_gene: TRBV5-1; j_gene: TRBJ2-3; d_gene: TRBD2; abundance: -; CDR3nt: TGCGCCAGCAGCTCCCTAGCGGGAGCGGATACGCAGTATTTT; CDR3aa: CASSSLAGADTQYF
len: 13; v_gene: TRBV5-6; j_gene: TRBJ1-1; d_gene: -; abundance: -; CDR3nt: TGTGCCAGCAGCCTGGACAGGAACACTGAAGCTTTCTTT; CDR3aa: CASSLDRNTEAFF
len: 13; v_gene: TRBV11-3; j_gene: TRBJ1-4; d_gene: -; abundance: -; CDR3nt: TGTGCCAGCAGCCCAACCAGGGAGGGAAAACTGTTTTTT; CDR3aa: CASSPTREGKLFF
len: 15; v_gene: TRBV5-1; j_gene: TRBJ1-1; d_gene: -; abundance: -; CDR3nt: TGCGCCAGCAGCTTGGGAAACCCCGCACAGGGAGCAGCTTTCTTT; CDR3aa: CASSLGNPAQGAAFF
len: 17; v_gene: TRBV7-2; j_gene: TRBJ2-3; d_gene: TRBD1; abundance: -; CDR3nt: TGTGCCAGCAGCTCGGACAGGGCGTCAATTCTAACAGATACGCAGTATTTT; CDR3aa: CASSSDRASILTDTQYF
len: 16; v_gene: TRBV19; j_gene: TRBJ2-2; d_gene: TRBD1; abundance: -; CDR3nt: TGTGCCAGTGGGGACAGGGGGGGAACGCGGGCCGGGGAGCTGTTTTTT; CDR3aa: CASGDRGGTRAGELFF
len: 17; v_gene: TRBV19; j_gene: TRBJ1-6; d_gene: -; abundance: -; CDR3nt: TGTGCCAGTAGTAAAGGCAGGGGCCTACTTTCGGATTCACCCCTCCACTTT; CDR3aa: CASSKGRGLLSDSPLHF
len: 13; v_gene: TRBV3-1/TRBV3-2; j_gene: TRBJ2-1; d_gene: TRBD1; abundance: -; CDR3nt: TGTGCCAGCAGCCTCCAGGGGGATCGGGAGCAGTTCTTC; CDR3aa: CASSLQGDREQFF
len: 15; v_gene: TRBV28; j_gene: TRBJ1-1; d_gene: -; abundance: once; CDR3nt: TGTGCCAGCAGTCCATTATTGACCAGGGGCACTGAAGCTTTCTTT; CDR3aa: CASSPLLTRGTEAFF
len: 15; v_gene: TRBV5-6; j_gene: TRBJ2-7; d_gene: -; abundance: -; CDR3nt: TGTGCCAGCAGCTTCCGTTTAGCGGACCCCTACGAGCAGTACTTC; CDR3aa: CASSFRLADPYEQYF
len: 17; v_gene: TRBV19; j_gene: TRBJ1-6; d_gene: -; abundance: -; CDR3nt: TGTGCCAGTAGTATTGGGGGCAAAACCCCAGTAGGATCACCCCTCCACTTT; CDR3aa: CASSIGGKTPVGSPLHF
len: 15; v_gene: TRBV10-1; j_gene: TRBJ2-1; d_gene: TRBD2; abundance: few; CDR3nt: TGCGCCAGCTCCGGGACTAGCGGAACCTACAATGAGCAGTTCTTC; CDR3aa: CASSGTSGTYNEQFF
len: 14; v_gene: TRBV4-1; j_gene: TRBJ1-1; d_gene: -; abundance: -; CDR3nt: TGCGCCAGCAGAAAGGGGCACGAGAACACTGAAGCTTTCTTT; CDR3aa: CASRKGHENTEAFF
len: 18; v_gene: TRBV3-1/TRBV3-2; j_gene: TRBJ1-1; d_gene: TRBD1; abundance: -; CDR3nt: TGTGCCAGCAGCCAAGACGGGGGGAACAGGGGCCGTCTTGGGGAAGCTTTCTTT; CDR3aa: CASSQDGGNRGRLGEAFF
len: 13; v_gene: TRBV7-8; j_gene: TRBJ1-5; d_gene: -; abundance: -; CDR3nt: TGTGCCACCGGTACTTCGACTGGACAGCCCCAGCATTTT; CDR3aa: CATGTSTGQPQHF
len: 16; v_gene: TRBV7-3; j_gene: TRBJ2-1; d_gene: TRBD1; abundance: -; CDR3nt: TGTGCCAGCAGCTTATCTGGGGACAGGGGGCACTATGAGCAGTTCTTC; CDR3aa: CASSLSGDRGHYEQFF
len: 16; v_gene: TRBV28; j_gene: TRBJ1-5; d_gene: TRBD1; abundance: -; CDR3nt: TGTGCCAGCAGTGACAGGGGTGATTATAGCAATCAGCCCCAGCATTTT; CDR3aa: CASSDRGDYSNQPQHF
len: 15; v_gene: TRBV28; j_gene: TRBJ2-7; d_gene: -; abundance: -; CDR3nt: TGTGCCAGCAGTTTGTCGCTCGGGTTCCCCTACGAGCAGTACTTC; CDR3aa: CASSLSLGFPYEQYF
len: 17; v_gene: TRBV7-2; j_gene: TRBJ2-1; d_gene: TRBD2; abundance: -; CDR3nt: TGTGCCAGCAGCTTAAGGGGGGGACTAGCGGGAAGGGTTGAGCAGTTCTTC; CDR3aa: CASSLRGGLAGRVEQFF
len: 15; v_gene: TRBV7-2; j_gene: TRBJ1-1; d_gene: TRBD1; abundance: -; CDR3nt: TGTGCCAGCAGCCTAGCAACAGGGGGAAGGACTGAAGCTTTCTTT; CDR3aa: CASSLATGGRTEAFF
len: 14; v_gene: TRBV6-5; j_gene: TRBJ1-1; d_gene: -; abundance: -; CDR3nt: TGTGCCACCCGTATGGCGGGACCGAACACTGAAGCTTTCTTT; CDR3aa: CATRMAGPNTEAFF